A single sample is the source of the 13 T cell receptor beta chains below, sequenced in a study of identical twins listed by TCRdb under 2016. Libraries were constructed by 5' RACE. Data came from an Illumina HiSeq 2000. TCRdb reworked the public reads: Q25 trimming with fastp, MiXCR clone assembly, productive beta chains retained. Each entry is one CDR3 protein sequence, shown with its most common DNA and genes. The sample table lists about 220,000 distinct CDR3 sequences, approximately 8.3% of them with a count of one. The biggest ten clones account for more than 1.5% of the sample. The same sample was also used in a study of yellow fever vaccine responses in identical twins.

Sequenced material: memory (CD45RO+) T cells sorted from blood. The sample's cell subset or site label is to be understood as: CD45RO+ enriched T cells. The receptors were sampled from a woman between 18 and 30 years old in good health.

The table lists this clonotype with a few counts. The rearrangement uses TRBV5-1 and TRBJ2-7, with 11 bases that match TRBD1. The CDR3 extends over 15 amino acids. V dropped 3 bases and J dropped 3; count of bases not matched to a gene: 5. Per the germline V gene, CDR1 is SGHRS and CDR2 is YFSETQ. The CDR3 DNA is TGCGCCAGCAGCTGGACCGGGACAGGGGGCTACGAGCAGTACTTC. Translated: CASSWTGTGGYEQYF.

The rearrangement uses TRBV27 and TRBJ2-2, with 7 bases matching TRBD1. The CDR3 sequence is 18 residues long. Germline assignment: CDR1 MNHEY and CDR2 SMNVEV (reference sequence). Unmatched junction bases numbered 12, after V lost 4 bases and J lost 1 base. CDR3 protein: CASSSTPTGRLNTGELFF. CDR3 DNA: TGTGCCAGCAGTTCTACCCCGACAGGGCGGCTGAACACCGGGGAGCTGTTTTTT.

This clonotype was counted many times. The chain employs TRBV15 and TRBJ2-1; no definite D call. The CDR3 has 12 amino acids. Trimming took off 4 bases at V and 10 bases at J, with 11 bases between the two ends. Germline V CDR1 and CDR2: LNHNV, YYDKDF (reference sequence). CDR3 region: CATSTIHREQFF. CDR3 nucleotide sequence: TGTGCCACCAGCACAATCCACCGGGAGCAGTTCTTC.

This clonotype was seen ten or more times. CDR3 sequence: CASSERYGTGVYEQYF. DNA for the CDR3: TGTGCCAGCAGTGAAAGGTATGGGACAGGGGTCTACGAGCAGTACTTC. The V and J genes are TRBV25-1 and TRBJ2-7, with 10 positions matching TRBD1. Germline V gene sequence: CDR1 MGHDK, CDR2 SYGVNS. J lost 3 bases, V lost 2 bases, and 7 bases had no gene match. The length of the CDR3 is 16 residues.

This chain connects TRBV7-2 to TRBJ2-5; TRBD2 matches 9 bases. V shed 4 bases and J 5 bases; nucleotides not matched to a gene: 2. The CDR3 contains 13 residues. The germline CDR1 and CDR2 sequences are SGHTA and FQGNSA. The DNA for the CDR3 is TGTGCCAGCAGCTATAGCGGGGGTGAGACCCAGTACTTC. Its translation: CASSYSGGETQYF.

This clonotype showed up just a few times. The chain links TRBV16 to TRBJ1-5; 10 bases map to TRBD1. The trim removed 6 bases at V and 6 bases at J, leaving 5 bases unmatched. Germline CDR1 reads KGHSY; CDR2 reads FQNENV. CDR3 size: 14 residues. CDR3 DNA sequence: TGTGCCAGCAGTAGACAGGGGGCTGGTCAGCCCCAGCATTTT. Translated, it gives CASSRQGAGQPQHF.

As to this clonotype: A much larger clonotype is one base distant, so this may be a read error. The chain employs TRBV15 and TRBJ2-1, with a tentative D call TRBD2 (6 bases). The CDR3 is 12 amino acids. The germline V gene encodes CDR1 LNHNV and CDR2 YYDKDF (reference sequence). The CDR3 bases are TGTGCCACCAGCACAATCCACCGGGAGCAGTCCTTC. Amino acids: CATSTIHREQSF.

This clonotype appeared many times. The chain carries TRBV4-3 and TRBJ2-3; D call uncertain. The CDR3 is made up of 18 amino acids. Germline assignment: CDR1 LGHNA and CDR2 YSLEER. Trimming left V 0 bases short and J 2 bases short, with 18 bases between. The DNA for the CDR3 is TGCGCCAGCAGCCAAGACGGCGGATTGTTGACCTACACAGATACGCAGTATTTT. It translates to CASSQDGGLLTYTDTQYF.

This chain uses TRBV5-1 with TRBJ1-4, with a tentative D call TRBD1 (5 bases). Germline V lookup: CDR1 SGHRS, CDR2 YFSETQ. The ends were cut back, 4 bases at V and 8 bases at J, with 15 bases in the middle. The CDR3 loop spans 14 amino acids. CDR3 protein: CASSPGSDREKLFF. In nucleotides, the CDR3 is TGCGCCAGCAGCCCAGGGTCGGATCGGGAAAAACTGTTTTTT.

V and J are TRBV9 and TRBJ2-3; D remains unclear. V gave up 4 bases and J gave up 2 bases, with 5 bases separating them. This CDR3 has 12 amino acids. Germline CDR1 and CDR2: SGDLS and YYNGEE. The CDR3 protein is CASSKNTDTQYF. CDR3 DNA: TGTGCCAGCAGCAAAAACACAGATACGCAGTATTTT. The entire variable domain, with the rest obtained from reference TRBV9 and TRBJ2-3, is as follows: DSGVTQTPKHLITATGQRVTLRCSPRSGDLSVYWYQQSLDQGLQFLIQYYNGEERAKGNILERFSAQQFPDLHSELNLSSLELGDSALYFCASSKNTDTQYFGPGTRLTVL.

This clonotype was seen a handful of times. V and J are TRBV20-1 and TRBJ2-1; D not resolved. The germline gives CDR1 DFQATT, CDR2 SNEGSKA (reference sequence). The CDR3 loop spans 15 amino acids. Trimming cost V 0 bases and J 5 bases, with 14 bases left between them. This CDR3 reads CSARDLTSPNNEQFF. The DNA of the CDR3 is TGCAGTGCTAGAGATTTGACCTCCCCCAACAATGAGCAGTTCTTC.

The rearrangement uses TRBV2 and TRBJ2-7; 9 bases are shared with TRBD2. Germline CDR1 and CDR2: SNHLY and FYNNEI. This CDR3 region has 15 residues. After removal of 6 bases from V and 7 bases from J, the junction contained 13 bases not matched to a gene. The CDR3 region is CASSEWGLADYEQYF. The CDR3 nucleotides are TGTGCCAGCAGCGAATGGGGACTAGCCGACTATGAGCAGTACTTC.

This clonotype was detected ten times or more. This sequence joins TRBV28 and TRBJ2-1, with D possibly TRBD2 on 5 matching bases. In germline, CDR1 is MDHEN, CDR2 SYDVKM. Trimming shortened V by 4 bases and J by 5 bases, and 18 bases separated the two germline ends. This CDR3 region has 16 residues. This CDR3 is CASSSSGMFKNNEQFF. The DNA of the CDR3 is TGTGCCAGCAGTTCCTCCGGGATGTTTAAGAACAATGAGCAGTTCTTC.